The 2 T cell receptor beta chains given below trace back to one sample, sequenced in a study of persistence of HIV-infected CD4 T cells. Antigens of these TCRs are unknown. The libraries were made with immunoSEQ version 4 in survey mode. The assay was immunoSEQ multiplex PCR, and TCRdb's table has in-frame clones only and misses some. The sample has 25,000 to 35,000 clones; approximately 70% are singletons. An overlapping HIV-1 Gag peptide pool stimulated these cells at 0.95 to 1 ug/peptide/mL. Responding CD4+ T cells were sorted by upregulation of both CD40 ligand and CD69. The sequenced sample was CD4+ T cells sorted from PBMCs after 18-hour stimulation, obtained from a patient who received antiretroviral therapy. The receptors derive from an adult man with HIV who was CMV-seropositive.

The chain is built from TRBV27 and TRBJ1-3; D is uncertain. Germline CDR1 reads MNHEY; CDR2 reads SMNVEV (reference sequence). Trimming took 2 bases from V and 4 from J, leaving 12 bases between them. This CDR3 comprises 15 residues. The CDR3 sequence: CASSLISGQGNTIYF. For the CDR3, the DNA is TGTGCCAGCAGTTTAATTTCTGGGCAGGGAAACACCATATATTTT.

By proportion, this clone is medium-sized. CDR3 bases: TGCAGCGTCCTCAGGGATTTGGATGAAAAACTGTTTTTT. Protein: CSVLRDLDEKLFF. This chain connects TRBV29-1 to TRBJ1-4; perhaps TRBD1 as D (5 bases). The germline V gene encodes CDR1 SQVTM and CDR2 ANQGSEA. CDR3 length: 13 residues. Trimming removed 6 bases from V and 6 bases from J, with 14 bases in between.